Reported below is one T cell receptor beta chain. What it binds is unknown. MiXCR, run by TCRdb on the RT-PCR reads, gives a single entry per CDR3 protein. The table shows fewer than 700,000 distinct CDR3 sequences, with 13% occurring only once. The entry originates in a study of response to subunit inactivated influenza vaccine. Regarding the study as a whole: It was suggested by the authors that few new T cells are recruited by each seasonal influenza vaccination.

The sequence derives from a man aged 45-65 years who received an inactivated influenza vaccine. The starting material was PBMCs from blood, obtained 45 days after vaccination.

CDR3 in amino acids: CASTRGSGANVLTF. The CDR3 DNA follows: TGTGCCAGCACTCGTGGGTCGGGGGCCAACGTCCTGACTTTC. The chain has TRBV12-3 or TRBV12-4 and TRBJ2-6; D gene uncertain. CDR3 length equals 14 residues. Trimming took 7 bases from V and 4 from J, leaving 11 bases between them.